This T cell receptor (beta chain) was identified in a study of blood T cell repertoires in COVID-19. In the study overall: Italy, Spain and the United States were the sources of the convalescent and acute COVID-19 samples. T cells, B-cell-depleted T cells, or PBMCs supplied cDNA or gDNA.

Per the original data handling: Estimation of nucleated cell counts relied on the amplification of reference gene primers. Libraries were prepared by immunoSEQ multiplex PCR; TCRdb keeps only in-frame clonotypes and omits some of them. Clone size and V and J calls were adopted from that table, with D and trimming inferred from the DNA. The sample records under 250,000 clones, roughly 80% being singletons. Germline CDR1 is SGHNT and CDR2 is YENEEA. Trimming stripped 0 bases from V and 4 bases from J, with 17 bases between. This CDR3 has 17 amino acids. Sequenced sample: peripheral blood. This TCR was sampled from a woman aged 55-70 years with active or convalescent COVID-19. V is TRBV11-3 and J is TRBJ2-3, with D perhaps matching TRBD2 (5 bases). The CDR3 coding sequence is TGTGCCAGCAGCTTAGAAGCTAGCAGGATTGTGGCAGATACGCAGTATTTT. This sequence encodes CASSLEASRIVADTQYF.